This T cell receptor beta chain was obtained from a study of T cells in Graves' hyperthyroidism and ophthalmopathy. The CDR3 covers 14 residues. V lost 3 bases and J lost 4, with 12 bases in between. The study excluded patients with uncontrolled infection, other autoimmune disease, pregnancy or lactation. Using RNA transcripts as the source, TCR beta CDR3 regions were amplified. TCR CDR3 underwent first-round RT-PCR with the HTBI primer set. TCRdb re-called the multiplex PCR reads with MiXCR, one entry per CDR3 protein. The profile shows 500,000 to 800,000 distinct CDR3 sequences, about 14% of them singletons.

The rearrangement uses TRBV12-3 or TRBV12-4 and TRBJ1-2, with D possibly TRBD1 on 6 matching bases. The sequenced sample was blood. This clonotype was obtained from a woman aged 45-65 years with Graves' ophthalmopathy. The CDR3 spells CASSFVTGSYGYTF. CDR3 sequence (DNA): TGTGCCAGCAGTTTCGTGACAGGCAGCTATGGCTACACCTTC.